The 27 T cell receptor beta chains given below trace back to one sample, sequenced in a study of cytomegalovirus exposure and HLA in healthy donors. 60 Vbeta and 13 Jbeta primers were used in PCR. Sequencing used immunoSEQ multiplex PCR; TCRdb keeps in-frame clones, though not all of them. This sample has about 150,000 clones, with about four fifths found just once. Material for sequencing was PBMCs. Every receptor here comes from a girl under 18 in good health and CMV-seropositive.

The J gene is TRBJ2-3, the V gene TRBV12-5, with TRBD1 matching over 10 bases. V lost 2 bases, J lost 0 bases, and 8 bases stayed unmatched. CDR3 length equals 18 residues. Per the germline V gene, CDR1 is LGHNT and CDR2 is FRNRAP. The CDR3 is CASGLSARDRGSTDTQYF. The DNA for the CDR3 is TGTGCTAGTGGTTTGAGCGCAAGGGACAGGGGAAGCACAGATACGCAGTATTTT.

The V gene is TRBV7-9, the J gene TRBJ1-2; maybe TRBD1 (5 bases). From germline, CDR1 is SEHNR and CDR2 FQNEAQ (reference sequence). The length of the CDR3 is 17 residues. V gave up 3 bases and J gave up 4 bases, with 21 bases separating them. The CDR3 sequence: CASSFAGTGTHPYGYTF. In nucleotides, the CDR3 is TGTGCCAGCAGCTTTGCGGGTACCGGGACTCACCCCTATGGCTACACCTTC.

The chain employs TRBV6-1 and TRBJ2-7; a weak D match, TRBD2 (6 bases). The V gene's germline CDR1 is MNHNS and CDR2 SASEGT. The ends were cut back, 5 bases at V and 7 bases at J, with 9 bases in the middle. This CDR3 has 11 residues. The DNA of the CDR3 is TGTGCCAGCAGTTACGGGGGAGAGCAGTACTTC. It specifies CASSYGGEQYF.

As DNA, the CDR3 is TGCGCCAGCAGCTTGGCCAGAGAGGAAAACGAGCAGTACTTC. Protein product: CASSLAREENEQYF. This chain links TRBV5-1 with TRBJ2-7; D gene unclear. This CDR3 is 14 amino acids long. Germline CDR1 is SGHRS and CDR2 is YFSETQ. Trimming shortened V by 0 bases and J by 5 bases, and 12 bases separated the two germline ends. The whole variable domain, filled in from reference TRBV5-1 and TRBJ2-7, reads KAGVTQTPRYLIKTRGQQVTLSCSPISGHRSVSWYQQTPGQGLQFLFEYFSETQRNKGNFPGRFSGRQFSNSRSEMNVSTLELGDSALYLCASSLAREENEQYFGPGTRLTVT.

The chain is built from TRBV12-5 and TRBJ2-5; 9 bases map to TRBD1. Germline V gene sequence: CDR1 LGHNT, CDR2 FRNRAP. Trimming removed 10 bases from V and 5 bases from J; junction bases left unmatched: 2. The CDR3 totals 11 residues. The CDR3 coding sequence is TGTGCTATTGGACAGGGGGAGACCCAGTACTTC. It is translated as CAIGQGETQYF.

This sequence joins TRBV5-1 and TRBJ2-5, with 11 bases matching TRBD2. J lost 0 bases, V lost 8 bases, and 6 bases had no gene match. This CDR3 is 15 amino acids long. The germline gives CDR1 SGHRS, CDR2 YFSETQ. The CDR3 region is CASKLAGDYQETQYF. The CDR3 coding sequence is TGCGCCAGTAAACTAGCGGGGGATTACCAAGAGACCCAGTACTTC.

The rearrangement uses TRBV10-2 and TRBJ1-2; D unclear. Looked up from germline, CDR1 is WSHSY and CDR2 is SAAADI. The ends were cut back, 3 bases at V and 5 bases at J, with 10 bases in the middle. The CDR3 spans 13 residues. The CDR3 here is CASSETGGYGYTF. CDR3 in DNA: TGCGCCAGCAGTGAAACGGGAGGATATGGCTACACCTTC.

The chain has TRBV11-1 and TRBJ1-2, with a tentative D call TRBD1 (6 bases). Trimming cost V 6 bases and J 0 bases, with 17 bases left between them. The CDR3 is made up of 16 amino acids. The germline gives CDR1 SGHAT, CDR2 FQDESV (reference sequence). DNA for the CDR3: TGTGCCAGCAGATCCGGGACAACTACTCCTAACTATGGCTACACCTTC. Residues: CASRSGTTTPNYGYTF.

V gene TRBV7-3 combines with J gene TRBJ2-5; 10 nucleotides agree with TRBD2. Per the germline V gene, CDR1 is SGHTA and CDR2 is FQGTGA. This CDR3 is built from 15 residues. V gave up 7 bases and J gave up 5 bases; unmatched junction bases: 10. The CDR3 protein is CASTRSGGASETQYF. CDR3 DNA sequence: TGTGCCAGCACCAGAAGCGGGGGGGCCTCGGAGACCCAGTACTTC. Using reference TRBV7-3 and TRBJ2-5 for the parts outside the CDR3, the full variable domain is GAGVSQTPSNKVTEKGKYVELRCDPISGHTALYWYRQSLGQGPEFLIYFQGTGAADDSGLPNDRFFAVRPEGSVSTLKIQRTERGDSAVYLCASTRSGGASETQYFGPGTRLLVL.

The chain is built from TRBV11-2 and TRBJ2-1, with TRBD2 identical over 11 bases. The CDR3 has 18 amino acids. Germline CDR1 is SGHAT and CDR2 is FQNNGV. V was clipped by 5 bases and J by 0 bases; unmatched bases: 9. The CDR3 DNA reads as TGTGCCAGCAGCCAAGGGCTAGCGGGGGGAAGCTCCTACAATGAGCAGTTCTTC. Protein sequence: CASSQGLAGGSSYNEQFF.

V is TRBV30 and J is TRBJ1-4; possibly TRBD1 for D (5 bases). The CDR3 is 16 amino acids. Trimming shortened V by 3 bases and J by 1 base, and 15 bases separated the two germline ends. Looked up from germline, CDR1 is GTSNPN and CDR2 is SVGIG (reference sequence). CDR3 sequence: CAWSYSGKGTNEKLFF. CDR3 sequence (DNA): TGTGCCTGGAGCTACTCAGGGAAGGGAACTAATGAAAAACTGTTTTTT.

V usage is TRBV29-1 and J usage is TRBJ1-2; possibly TRBD1 for D (6 bases). Germline V CDR1 and CDR2: SQVTM, ANQGSEA. This CDR3 spans 12 amino acids. V gave up 7 bases and J gave up 4 bases, with 13 bases separating them. DNA for the CDR3: TGCAGCGAACAGGGTTTAGGCTATGGCTACACCTTC. Amino acid sequence: CSEQGLGYGYTF.

The chain carries TRBV5-4 and TRBJ2-7, with a weak D call TRBD1 (5 bases). V lost 5 bases to trimming and J lost 1 base, with 13 bases between them. The CDR3 spans 14 residues. The V gene's germline CDR1 is SGHNT and CDR2 YYREEE (reference sequence). The CDR3 DNA reads as TGTGCCAGCAGTCACCCGACAGTATCCTACGAGCAGTACTTC. This sequence encodes CASSHPTVSYEQYF.

This clone was seen just once. The chain uses TRBV7-9 and TRBJ2-1; D may be TRBD1 (6 bases). The length of the CDR3 is 16 residues. Trimming cost V 5 bases and J 1 base, with 15 bases left between them. CDR1 is SEHNR, CDR2 FQNEAQ, per germline (reference sequence). The CDR3 DNA reads TGTGCCAGCAGCAGAAGGACAGACGTATCCTACAATGAGCAGTTCTTC. Its translation: CASSRRTDVSYNEQFF.

The J gene is TRBJ1-6, the V gene TRBV10-3, with no clear D. This CDR3 has 13 amino acids. The V and J ends lost 6 bases and 7 bases respectively, with 10 bases between them. CDR1 is ENHRY, CDR2 SYGVKD, per germline. The CDR3 sequence: CAISDILNSPLHF. The CDR3, as DNA: TGTGCCATCAGCGACATCCTAAATTCACCCCTCCACTTT.

This clone was counted a single time. The chain couples TRBV27 to TRBJ1-2, with TRBD1 identical over 10 bases. V lost 5 bases and J lost 4; bases outside the gene matches: 7. This CDR3 contains 15 residues. Germline assignment: CDR1 MNHEY and CDR2 SMNVEV (reference sequence). Written as DNA, the CDR3 is TGTGCCAGCAGTCCCCGGGACAGGGGTGTCTATGGCTACACCTTC. Translating it yields CASSPRDRGVYGYTF.

V is TRBV9 and J is TRBJ2-7, with no clear D. The CDR3 runs 14 residues. Per the germline V gene, CDR1 is SGDLS and CDR2 is YYNGEE. V was cut by 4 bases and J by 0 bases, with 11 bases left in between. The CDR3 nucleotides are TGTGCCAGCAGCCTTCGGTCTAACTCCTACGAGCAGTACTTC. Translation: CASSLRSNSYEQYF. Drawing the rest from reference TRBV9 and TRBJ2-7, the complete variable domain is DSGVTQTPKHLITATGQRVTLRCSPRSGDLSVYWYQQSLDQGLQFLIQYYNGEERAKGNILERFSAQQFPDLHSELNLSSLELGDSALYFCASSLRSNSYEQYFGPGTRLTVT.

This clone was picked up a small number of times. The chain employs TRBV27 and TRBJ1-2; 9 bases align to TRBD1. The CDR3 covers 15 residues. V shed 5 bases, J shed 5 bases, and the junction held 9 bases outside the gene matches. Germline values: CDR1 MNHEY, CDR2 SMNVEV (reference sequence). The CDR3: CASSPRGQGLYGYTF. The CDR3 DNA follows: TGTGCCAGCAGTCCCAGAGGACAGGGGCTTTATGGCTACACCTTC.

This chain joins TRBV7-2 and TRBJ1-2; D possibly corresponds to TRBD1 (5 bases). The germline gives CDR1 SGHTA, CDR2 FQGNSA. CDR3 length: 17 residues. V was shortened by 1 base and J by 0 bases, with 15 bases between the two germline ends. The CDR3 sequence: CASSLVGGAGPNYGYTF. For the CDR3, the DNA is TGTGCCAGCAGCTTAGTCGGTGGGGCAGGGCCTAACTATGGCTACACCTTC.

The chain employs TRBV7-9 and TRBJ1-6; 7 nucleotides match TRBD1. Trimming removed 6 bases from V and 8 bases from J; junction bases left unmatched: 7. Germline V gene sequence: CDR1 SEHNR, CDR2 FQNEAQ (reference sequence). This CDR3 has 14 amino acids. CDR3 nucleotide sequence: TGTGCCAGCAGGGAACAGGGGAATCATTCACCCCTCCACTTT. Translation: CASREQGNHSPLHF.

The chain links TRBV9 to TRBJ1-5; TRBD1 might be the D (5 bases). The CDR3 length is 13 residues. V shed 4 bases and J shed 7 bases, with 12 bases lying between them. Germline V gene lookup returns CDR1 SGDLS and CDR2 YYNGEE. The CDR3 nucleotides are TGTGCCAGCAGCCAGGGTAATGGGCAGCCCCAGCATTTT. This sequence encodes CASSQGNGQPQHF.

The rearrangement uses TRBV14 and TRBJ2-2; 9 positions agree with TRBD1. Germline V gives CDR1 SGHDN, CDR2 FVKESK. Trimming at V came to 0 bases and at J to 6 bases, leaving 11 bases not matched to a gene. The length of the CDR3 is 18 residues. The CDR3 here is CASSQEAPDRGVAGELFF. The CDR3, as DNA: TGTGCCAGCAGCCAAGAAGCACCAGACAGGGGGGTCGCCGGGGAGCTGTTTTTT.

This chain uses TRBV25-1 with TRBJ2-7; weak D call: TRBD2 (7 bases). The CDR3 has 13 residues. In germline, CDR1 is MGHDK, CDR2 SYGVNS. Trimming took off 4 bases at V and 3 bases at J, with 10 bases between the two ends. CDR3 coding DNA: TGTGCCAGCAGTGTCGGGGGGCTCTACGAGCAGTACTTC. Its translation: CASSVGGLYEQYF.

The chain employs TRBV7-9 and TRBJ2-2; D possibly corresponds to TRBD2 (7 bases). Germline CDR1 SEHNR, CDR2 FQNEAQ (reference sequence). The CDR3 has 15 amino acids. V lost 5 bases and J 5 bases, leaving 15 bases between the germline ends. CDR3 protein: CASSRGGRETGELFF. CDR3 DNA: TGTGCCAGCAGCAGGGGGGGCAGGGAGACCGGGGAGCTGTTTTTT. The full variable domain, rest sourced from reference TRBV7-9 and TRBJ2-2, is DTGVSQNPRHKITKRGQNVTFRCDPISEHNRLYWYRQTLGQGPEFLTYFQNEAQLEKSRLLSDRFSAERPKGSFSTLEIQRTEQGDSAMYLCASSRGGRETGELFFGEGSRLTVL.

V is TRBV6-5 and J is TRBJ1-1; the D gene is possibly TRBD1 (6 bases). Germline values: CDR1 MNHEY, CDR2 SVGAGI. This CDR3 is 15 amino acids long. Trimming took off 8 bases at V and 1 base at J, with 17 bases between the two ends. CDR3 sequence: CASETGGTKNTEAFF. The CDR3 coding sequence is TGTGCCAGCGAGACAGGTGGGACTAAGAACACTGAAGCTTTCTTT.

The chain employs TRBV6-1 and TRBJ2-7, with TRBD2 as a possible D gene (5 bases). Germline V CDR1 and CDR2: MNHNS, SASEGT. The CDR3 is 13 amino acids. The V end lost 7 bases, the J end lost 5 bases, and 15 bases lay between the germline ends. The CDR3 DNA follows: TGTGCCAGCACCTTTCGGGCTAGCAACGAGCAGTACTTC. It yields the protein CASTFRASNEQYF.

This clone has a handful of counts. The chain carries TRBV6-5 and TRBJ1-5, with D maybe TRBD1 (5 bases). The V and J ends lost 5 bases and 2 bases respectively, with 13 bases between them. The CDR3 contains 15 residues. CDR1 is MNHEY, CDR2 SVGAGI, per germline. This chain's CDR3 is CASSLRGGGNQPQHF. The CDR3 nucleotides read TGTGCCAGCAGTCTGCGGGGGGGTGGCAATCAGCCCCAGCATTTT.